This T cell receptor beta chain is drawn from a study of cytomegalovirus exposure and HLA in healthy donors. Study-wide points: According to reports, the classifier identified cytomegalovirus status with high specificity and sensitivity. Several V segments, TRBV6-2 and TRBV6-3 among them, could not be told apart and were dropped. Associated with cytomegalovirus, according to the listing, were around 160 TCR beta chains.

The PCR employed 60 Vbeta primers together with 13 Jbeta primers. Clones were sequenced by immunoSEQ multiplex PCR, and TCRdb holds only the in-frame ones, with some missing. The profile shows approximately 220,000 clones, over 75% of them singletons. The CDR3 is 14 residues long. The V and J ends lost 11 bases and 4 bases respectively, with 20 bases between them. Per germline, CDR1 MNHEY and CDR2 SVGAGI. With regard to this clone: Its antigen is unidentified.

The sample comprised PBMCs. This chain connects TRBV6-5 to TRBJ1-2; D gene unclear. The receptor was isolated from a girl aged 2 to 9 in good health and CMV-seronegative. CDR3 amino acids: CAASNDGVRYGYTF. The CDR3 DNA reads TGTGCCGCATCCAACGACGGGGTTCGCTATGGCTACACCTTC.